The clone carrying this T cell receptor beta chain has just one count. TCRdb's table, derived via immunoSEQ multiplex PCR, lists solely in-frame clones and lacks some. The sample contains more than 95,000 clones, roughly 94% of which appear only once. The record originates from a study of OX40 agonist ivuxolimab in advanced cancers. Study summary: Patients in dose escalation had liver, melanoma, kidney or head and neck cancers.

CDR3 size: 16 residues. The V gene's germline CDR1 is SQVTM and CDR2 ANQGSEA. The V gene lost 4 bases and the J gene lost 3 bases, with 21 bases spanning the gap. This specimen was CD4+ or CD8+ T cells sorted from blood, taken in a trial of the OX40 agonist ivuxolimab. This receptor was taken from an adult with an advanced solid tumor such as melanoma, head and neck, liver or kidney cancer. V and J are TRBV29-1 and TRBJ1-1; D is uncertain. The CDR3: CSVGLSGTWRDTEAFF. The CDR3 DNA is TGCAGCGTTGGCCTATCGGGCACCTGGCGGGACACTGAAGCTTTCTTT.